This TCR beta chain is from a study of radiotherapy plus CTLA-4 blockade in lung cancer. This clone has only a few counts. Those with chemo-refractory metastatic non-small-cell lung cancer were treated with focal radiation combined with CTLA-4 blockade using ipilimumab. TCRdb's table, derived via immunoSEQ multiplex PCR, lists solely in-frame clones and lacks some. The table records tens of thousands of clones, around nine tenths of them present only once. The sample here was peripheral blood, taken from a patient treated with radiotherapy plus ipilimumab. The source of this sequence is a human donor with non-small cell lung cancer that progressed on radiotherapy plus ipilimumab.

The CDR3 DNA follows: TGCGCCAGCAGCCAAGAGGGAATTAGGTTACAAAGCTCCTACGAGCAGTACTTC. Translation: CASSQEGIRLQSSYEQYF. The rearrangement uses TRBV4-1 and TRBJ2-7; D gene ambiguous. Trimming shortened V by 0 bases and J by 0 bases, and 18 bases separated the two germline ends. The CDR3 sequence is 18 residues long. CDR1 is MGHRA and CDR2 is YSYEKL in the germline V gene.